One T cell receptor (beta chain) is described in this entry. Its specificity is unknown. The protocol was immunoSEQ multiplex PCR, while the TCRdb copy is restricted to in-frame clones and leaves out a portion. This table holds around 100,000 clones, roughly 84% found once. The sample comes from a study of graft-versus-host responses after intestinal transplantation. In the study overall: Recipients uniformly received anti-thymocyte globulin induction, followed by tacrolimus and steroids for roughly three years.

Germline V gene data show CDR1 as GTSNPN and CDR2 as SVGIG (reference sequence). J lost 4 bases, V lost 2 bases, and 7 bases had no gene match. The CDR3 length is 14 residues. This clonotype was obtained from a human donor who received an intestinal transplant. The V and J genes are TRBV30 and TRBJ1-2, with TRBD1 matching 7 bases. The sample in question was unstimulated CD4+ T cells sorted from spleen or lymph node cells, obtained before intestinal transplant. CDR3: CAWSTGTAAYGYTF. The CDR3 coding sequence is TGTGCCTGGAGTACCGGGACAGCCGCCTATGGCTACACCTTC. The complete variable domain, with remaining parts taken from reference TRBV30 and TRBJ1-2, reads SQTIHQWPATLVQPVGSPLSLECTVEGTSNPNLYWYRQAAGRGLQLLFYSVGIGQISSEVPQNLSASRPQDRQFILSSKKLLLSDSGFYLCAWSTGTAAYGYTFGSGTRLTVV.